These T cell receptor beta chains were read from a single sample in a study of T cell responses to AZD1222 COVID-19 vaccine. TCRdb keeps only in-frame clones here, not all; method: immunoSEQ multiplex PCR. The sample lists 100,000 to 150,000 clones, about 93% occurring once. Material: peripheral blood, obtained on day 0 of AZD1222 vaccination. These receptors were obtained from an adult in good health. The conserved cysteine and the conserved F or W are not part of the CDR3 here.

TRBV7-8	TRBJ1-1	ASWGRNTEAF
TRBV6-5	TRBJ2-5	ASQTGREETQY
TRBV4-3	TRBJ2-5	ASSPNQGWGETQY
TRBV5-5	TRBJ2-5	ASSLGASGTVQETQY
TRBV27	TRBJ2-7	ASSSGVDVKY
TRBV28	TRBJ1-2	ASSFGVVNYGYT
TRBV12-3/TRBV12-4	TRBJ2-3	ASSKGSTDTQY
TRBV11-2	TRBJ2-1	ASSPVDRDYNEQF
TRBV28	TRBJ2-1	ATVTATDNEQF
TRBV6-5	TRBJ1-2	ASRRGDSEDYGYT
TRBV6-5	TRBJ1-1	ASSSTGSTEAF
TRBV14	TRBJ2-3	ASSQGTGVSSTDTQY
TRBV28	TRBJ2-7	ASSFGSSYEQY
TRBV19	TRBJ1-4	ASSTSGREKLF
TRBV11-3	TRBJ1-3	ASSYGTGNTIY
TRBV30	TRBJ1-1	AWRTGVYSTEAF
TRBV6-5	TRBJ2-2	ASSYGTRGRTGELF
TRBV6-5	TRBJ2-3	ASRLGQASTDTQY
TRBV4-1	TRBJ1-1	ASSQETRAF
TRBV18	TRBJ1-6	ASSLQGQGASYSPLH
TRBV19	TRBJ2-1	ASRDGGPYNEQF
TRBV7-9	TRBJ1-3	ASSLGRVSGNTIY
TRBV3-1/TRBV3-2	TRBJ1-4	ASSQDKGWDEKLF
TRBV27	TRBJ1-5	ASMRTGLFQPQH
TRBV30	TRBJ1-2	AWSPRWSSYGYT
TRBV24-1	TRBJ1-2	ATSDPPYRVMGDGYT
TRBV21-1	TRBJ2-1	ASSKGSGENEQF
TRBV20-1	TRBJ1-1	SVVGGTEAF
TRBV19	TRBJ2-1	ASGPGDREYNEQF